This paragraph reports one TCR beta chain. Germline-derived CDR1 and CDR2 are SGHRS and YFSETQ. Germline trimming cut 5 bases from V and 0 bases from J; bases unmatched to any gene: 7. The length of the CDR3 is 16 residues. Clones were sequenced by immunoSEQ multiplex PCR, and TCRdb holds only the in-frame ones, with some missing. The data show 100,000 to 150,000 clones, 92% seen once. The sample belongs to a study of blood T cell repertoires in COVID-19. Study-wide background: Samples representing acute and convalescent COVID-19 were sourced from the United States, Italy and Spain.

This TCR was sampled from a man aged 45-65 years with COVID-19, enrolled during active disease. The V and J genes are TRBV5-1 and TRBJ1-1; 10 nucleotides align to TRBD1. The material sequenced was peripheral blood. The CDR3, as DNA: TGCGCCAGCAGTTTCGGGACAGGGGTCCTGAACACTGAAGCTTTCTTT. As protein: CASSFGTGVLNTEAFF.